This is a list of T cell receptor beta chains from one sample in a study of OX40 agonist ivuxolimab in advanced cancers. The repertoire was sequenced with immunoSEQ multiplex PCR; TCRdb's copy has only in-frame clones and lacks some. The data contain approximately 70,000 clones, 82% of them seen just once; the ten biggest clones take up less than 0.55%. This specimen was CD4+ or CD8+ T cells sorted from blood, taken in a trial of the OX40 agonist ivuxolimab. These receptor sequences come from an adult with an advanced solid tumor such as melanoma, head and neck, liver or kidney cancer. CDR3s include the opening cysteine and the closing phenylalanine or tryptophan. A D gene is named only where the DNA matches it firmly. The size entry is marked missing in some rows and otherwise reads once, few, many or a size class.

TRBV19	TRBD2	.	TRBJ2-1	TGTGCCAGTACGCTAGCGGGGGGCTTTAATGAGCAGTTCTTC	CASTLAGGFNEQFF
TRBV7-3	.	.	TRBJ2-5	TGTGCCAGCAGCCCAACCGGGAGAGGCGTCGAGACCCAGTACTTC	CASSPTGRGVETQYF
TRBV2	TRBD1	few	TRBJ1-1	TGTGCCAGCGTGGGACAGGGTCGCACTGAAGCTTTCTTT	CASVGQGRTEAFF
TRBV7-9	TRBD1	.	TRBJ1-2	TGTGCCAGCGGACAGGGTTCCCATGGTGGCTACACCTTC	CASGQGSHGGYTF
TRBV2	.	once	TRBJ1-2	TGTGCCAGCACCGGACCTTGGGAGTATGGCTACACCTTC	CASTGPWEYGYTF
TRBV5-1	.	.	TRBJ2-1	TGCGCCAGCAGCTTTGGGGTGAATGATGAGCAGTTCTTC	CASSFGVNDEQFF
TRBV6-1	.	few	TRBJ1-4	TGTGCCAGCAGTCTACAGTTACTTAATGAAAAACTGTTTTTT	CASSLQLLNEKLFF
TRBV27	.	.	TRBJ1-6	TGTGCCAGCAGCCCGGCGGGGTCCTCATTCTATAATTCACCCCTCCACTTT	CASSPAGSSFYNSPLHF
TRBV6-4	.	.	TRBJ1-5	TGTGCCAGCAGTGATAGGGGCCGCCATCAGCCCCAGCATTTT	CASSDRGRHQPQHF
TRBV7-2	TRBD2	.	TRBJ2-1	TGTGCCAGCAGCAAGACTAGCGCCGACTACAATGAGCAGTTCTTC	CASSKTSADYNEQFF
TRBV5-1	TRBD1	.	TRBJ2-1	TGCGCCAGCAGCTTAGGAGACAGGGTTCAAAATAATGAGCAGTTCTTC	CASSLGDRVQNNEQFF
TRBV7-2	TRBD1	.	TRBJ2-2	TGTGCCAGCAGCGAACAGGGGGCGGCCGGGGAGCTGTTTTTT	CASSEQGAAGELFF
TRBV18	.	.	TRBJ1-1	TGTGCCAGCTCAACCGGTAGGCAGGGGAGCACTGAAGCTTTCTTT	CASSTGRQGSTEAFF
TRBV15	TRBD2	.	TRBJ2-3	TGTGCCACCAGCAGAGGTGGCGCGGCGGGGGGTACAGATACGCAGTATTTT	CATSRGGAAGGTDTQYF
TRBV18	.	.	TRBJ1-4	TGTGCCAGCTCACCACCGGGGGGTGGAGGTGAAAAACTGTTTTTT	CASSPPGGGGEKLFF
TRBV2	.	.	TRBJ2-3	TGTGCCAGCAGAATTTCTGTTGCGTCTAGCACAGATACGCAGTATTTT	CASRISVASSTDTQYF
TRBV4-3	.	.	TRBJ2-2	TGCGCCAGCAGCCAACAAGCAGAACGGTACACCGGGGAGCTGTTTTTT	CASSQQAERYTGELFF
TRBV5-1	.	.	TRBJ1-3	TGCGCCAGCAGCCGCGACCGTCCCTCTGGAAACACCATATATTTT	CASSRDRPSGNTIYF
TRBV28	.	once	TRBJ1-1	TGTGCCAGCAGAGGGGGGCTAACTGAAGCTTTCTTT	CASRGGLTEAFF
TRBV19	TRBD1	.	TRBJ2-3	TGTGCCACGTCCTTACGCCCGGGACAGGGGGCACCAGATACGCAGTATTTT	CATSLRPGQGAPDTQYF
TRBV28	TRBD1	.	TRBJ1-6	TGTGCCAGCAGAGCGGGGACAGGGGGACTTCCCCTCCACTTT	CASRAGTGGLPLHF
TRBV19	TRBD1	.	TRBJ2-1	TGTGCCAGTAGTATAGATCGGGGACAGGGGAATGAGCAGTTCTTC	CASSIDRGQGNEQFF
TRBV28	.	few	TRBJ1-2	TGTGCCAGCGTTTCGGGGGGCGCGTATGGCTACACCTTC	CASVSGGAYGYTF
TRBV18	TRBD1	once	TRBJ2-5	TGTGCCAGCTCACCCCCCCCGGACAGGGTAAAAGAGACCCAGTACTTC	CASSPPPDRVKETQYF
TRBV27	TRBD2	.	TRBJ2-3	TGTGCCTCTCGGACTAGCGGAGTCCCTTATACGCAGTATTTT	CASRTSGVPYTQYF
TRBV6-5	TRBD1	.	TRBJ1-6	TGTGCCAGCAGCCTGGGACAGGACTATTCACCCCTCCACTTT	CASSLGQDYSPLHF
TRBV7-6	TRBD2	.	TRBJ2-7	TGTGCCAGCAGAGGCCGGCCTAGCGGGTCCGAGCAGTACTTC	CASRGRPSGSEQYF
TRBV5-4	.	once	TRBJ2-4	TGTGCCAGCAGCTTTAGGGGCCAAGGGGGCATTCAGTACTTC	CASSFRGQGGIQYF
TRBV5-1	.	.	TRBJ1-1	TGCGCCAGCAGCTTGGGGGCAGACCAGAACACTGAAGCTTTCTTT	CASSLGADQNTEAFF
TRBV18	.	.	TRBJ2-3	TGTGCCAGCTCTCCTCATCTCAGGGATACGCAGTATTTT	CASSPHLRDTQYF
TRBV18	.	.	TRBJ1-1	TGTGCCAGCTCACCCCCAGGAAGGACTGAAGCTTTCTTT	CASSPPGRTEAFF
TRBV29-1	.	.	TRBJ1-1	TGCAGCTCAAGTGAGGGGTTGAACACTGAAGCTTTCTTT	CSSSEGLNTEAFF
TRBV5-6	.	.	TRBJ2-2	TGTGCCAGCAGCAAACGACAAGGAGGGGGCTTGACCGGGGAGCTGTTTTTT	CASSKRQGGGLTGELFF
TRBV28	TRBD1	.	TRBJ1-2	TGTGCCAGCAGTACCGGGACAGGGTTTTACTATGGCTACACCTTC	CASSTGTGFYYGYTF
TRBV5-1	TRBD2	.	TRBJ2-3	TGCGCCAGCAGCTTGCCGTTAGCGGGAGGGATCGCAGATACGCAGTATTTT	CASSLPLAGGIADTQYF
TRBV6-6	.	.	TRBJ2-7	TGTGCCAGCGCCGACGGGGCCCTTCCCCCCTACGAGCAGTACTTC	CASADGALPPYEQYF
TRBV18	.	once	TRBJ1-2	TGTGCCAGCTCACCTTCCTGGGGGGATGGCTACACCTTC	CASSPSWGDGYTF
TRBV7-2	TRBD2	.	TRBJ2-5	TGTGCCAGCAGCATACGACTAGCGGGAGGTCTACAAGAGACCCAGTACTTC	CASSIRLAGGLQETQYF
TRBV5-6	.	few	TRBJ1-3	TGTGCCAGCAGCTTGGCTTTGGAAAACACCATATATTTT	CASSLALENTIYF
TRBV18	.	.	TRBJ1-5	TGTGCCAGCTCACAATCCGAAGGGCAGCCCCAGCATTTT	CASSQSEGQPQHF